Included here is one T cell receptor beta chain sequence, with context. Its specificity is not known. The data stem from a study of T cell responses to AZD1222 COVID-19 vaccine. Repertoires were generated with immunoSEQ multiplex PCR, while TCRdb's copy carries only in-frame clones and drops some. The sample carries approximately 180,000 clones, about 87% recorded once. V lost 1 base and J lost 7; bases outside the gene matches: 3. The CDR3 totals 15 residues. Germline values: CDR1 SGHTA, CDR2 FQGNSA. Study findings and constraints: Donors, mostly white British, included more females; clonal diversity was possibly underestimated. Spike-specific TCR breadth and depth both grew after two AZD1222 doses.

This rearrangement joins TRBV7-2 to TRBJ2-7; 14 bases are a match to TRBD2. Material: peripheral blood, obtained on day 0 of AZD1222 vaccination. This TCR was sampled from an adult in good health. This CDR3 is CASSLGGTSGREQYF. The CDR3 DNA sequence: TGTGCCAGCAGCTTAGGTGGGACTAGCGGGAGAGAGCAGTACTTC.